This is a list of T cell receptor beta chains from one sample in a study of blood T cell repertoires in COVID-19. Repertoires were generated with immunoSEQ multiplex PCR, while TCRdb's copy carries only in-frame clones and drops some. The sample has fewer than 400,000 clones, around 83% seen once. Input material: peripheral blood. The receptors come from a man aged 25-45 years with active or convalescent COVID-19. CDR3s include the opening cysteine and the closing phenylalanine or tryptophan.

>TRBV23-1
CASSPPDRYGYTF
>TRBV5-4
CASSPRWAPQETQYF
>TRBV7-2
CASSLAAGPHQPQHF
>TRBV6-6
CASSYMDSLKDF
>TRBV6-5
CASTPRAGGPDTQYF
>TRBV5-4
CASRGSLNYGYTF
>TRBV10-3
CASGSRTMNYGYTF
>TRBV24-1
CATSVLDSGHSPLHF
>TRBV30
CAWRQSGPQEKLFF
>TRBV18
CASSPLGTGFSGANVLTF
>TRBV19
CASSFRGFLDRGGSYNEQFF
>TRBV5-5
CASSLGGGAQPQHF
>TRBV24-1
CATSDPLRQQHF
>TRBV6-5
CASSSTGVAAHNEQFF
>TRBV28
CASSQVAGAHEQYF
>TRBV27
CASGGGQHYEQYF
>TRBV5-8
CASSLGGSSYEQYF
>TRBV30
CAWSVEGSYGYTF
>TRBV2
CASWGGQGDYSNQPQHF
>TRBV19
CASSIGRVMGTGELFF
>TRBV2
CASSARFLIYEQYF
>TRBV19
CASSLGIPETQYF
>TRBV18
CASSGDSDEQYF
>TRBV4-1
CASSPRMGQKNEKLFF
>TRBV2
CASSEALLTSRQDPSGNTIYF
>TRBV6-6
CASSPWVGTSRKETQYF
>TRBV7-2
CASSLYLSAGATDTQYF
>TRBV5-1
CASSPAGSNEQFF
>TRBV5-8
CASSPGTEASPLHF
>TRBV19
CASSTLEPNTEAFF
>TRBV25-1
CAIGSHTTDTQYF
>TRBV9
CASSPTLAGRSETQYF
>TRBV20-1
CSARDFYEQYF
>TRBV11-2
CASSLRTALYGYTF
>TRBV11-3
CASSAGQGQNTEAFF
>TRBV12-3/TRBV12-4
CASSSSREETQYF
>TRBV11-1
CASSLGAGGTGELFF
>TRBV5-1
CASSVRSDTQYF
>TRBV6-2/TRBV6-3
CASRYTSGEASTNEKLFF
>TRBV15
CATSRDAQSYTF
>TRBV2
CASTGGVGELFF
>TRBV30
CAWSGGESYYEQYF
>TRBV11-1
CASSLVGANYYNEQFF
>TRBV6-4
CASSDRTGSGYTF
>TRBV15
CATSRDSGRVLGELFF
>TRBV12-5
CASGSGGARLNTEAFF
>TRBV11-2
CASSPSVLLEQYF
>TRBV27
CASSLSWEGLHEQYF
>TRBV11-3
CASSLDGYSQETQYF
>TRBV7-3
CASSPQAGYTDTQYF
>TRBV9
CASSTTGTSGEQYF
>TRBV6-5
CASKKQGDHEQYF
>TRBV6-2/TRBV6-3
CASSSPRTGSGELFF
>TRBV12-3/TRBV12-4
CATLGINSYEQYF
>TRBV30
CAWSVGGPGYTF
>TRBV3-1/TRBV3-2
CASSQEAAREVNEQYF
>TRBV5-6
CASSFYGSWESEQFF
>TRBV7-9
CASAPSGSTEAFF
>TRBV5-8
CASSLQLAGGNTGELFF